This T cell receptor beta chain derives from a study of blood T cell repertoires in COVID-19. At the level of the study: From T cells, B-cell-depleted T cells, or PBMCs came the material, which was cDNA or gDNA.

Authors' data handling: Counts of nucleated cells, estimated from reference gene primer amplification, were obtained. Generated by immunoSEQ multiplex PCR, the TCRdb table keeps only in-frame clones and is missing some. The D gene and trimming were derived from the DNA, and the V and J assignments and clone size from that table. Here the sample spans around 100,000 clones, around 90% being singletons. Per the germline V gene, CDR1 is SGHAT and CDR2 is FQDESV (reference sequence). The CDR3 has 16 residues. Trimming pared 2 bases from V and 0 bases from J, leaving 11 bases between. The J gene is TRBJ2-1, the V gene TRBV11-1, with D uncertain. The TCR comes from a human donor with active COVID-19. The donor label of this sample is uncertain. The sample comprised peripheral blood. CDR3 loop: CASSLNGWSSYNEQFF. The CDR3 DNA reads TGTGCCAGCAGCTTAAATGGGTGGAGCTCCTACAATGAGCAGTTCTTC. Full variable domain (rest looked up from reference TRBV11-1 and TRBJ2-1): EAEVAQSPRYKITEKSQAVAFWCDPISGHATLYWYRQILGQGPELLVQFQDESVVDDSQLPKDRFSAERLKGVDSTLKIQPAELGDSAMYLCASSLNGWSSYNEQFFGPGTRLTVL.